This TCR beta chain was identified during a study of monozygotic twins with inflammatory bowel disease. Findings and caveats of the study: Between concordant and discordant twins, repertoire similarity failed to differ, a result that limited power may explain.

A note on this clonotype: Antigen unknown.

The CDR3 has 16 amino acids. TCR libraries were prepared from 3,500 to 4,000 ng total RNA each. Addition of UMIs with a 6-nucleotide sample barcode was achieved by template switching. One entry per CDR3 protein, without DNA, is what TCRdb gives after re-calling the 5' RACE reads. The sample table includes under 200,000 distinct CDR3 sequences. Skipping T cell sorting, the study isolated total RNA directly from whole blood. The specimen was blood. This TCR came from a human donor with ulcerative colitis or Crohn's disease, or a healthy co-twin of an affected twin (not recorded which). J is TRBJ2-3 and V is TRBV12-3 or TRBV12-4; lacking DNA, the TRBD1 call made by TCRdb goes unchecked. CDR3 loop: CASSFPPGGRKDTQYF.